The 9 T cell receptor beta chains below come from one sample, sequenced in a study of control samples from healthy donors and cancer patients. Profiling relied on immunoSEQ multiplex PCR, and the TCRdb table lists in-frame clones only, not all of them. Among around 120,000 clones listed, about 93% were seen once. Source material: PBMCs. These receptors originate from a man aged 50 to 60 with head and neck cancer.

The chain is built from TRBV7-2 and TRBJ2-5; no firm D call. V lost 5 bases and J 1 base, leaving 8 bases between the germline ends. Germline V gene sequence: CDR1 SGHTA, CDR2 FQGNSA. The CDR3 loop spans 13 amino acids. CDR3 sequence reads: CASSPPAQETQYF. The CDR3 DNA follows: TGTGCCAGCAGCCCCCCGGCCCAAGAGACCCAGTACTTC.

This rearrangement joins TRBV11-2 to TRBJ1-4; D remains unclear. Trimming took off 0 bases at V and 15 bases at J, with 11 bases between the two ends. This CDR3 contains 12 residues. From germline, CDR1 is SGHAT and CDR2 FQNNGV. The CDR3: CASSLEEMEMFF. The CDR3 bases are TGTGCCAGCAGCTTAGAGGAGATGGAGATGTTTTTT. The whole variable domain, remainder taken from reference TRBV11-2 and TRBJ1-4, is EAGVAQSPRYKIIEKRQSVAFWCNPISGHATLYWYQQILGQGPKLLIQFQNNGVVDDSQLPKDRFSAERLKGVDSTLKIQPAKLEDSAVYLCASSLEEMEMFFGSGTQLSVL.

The chain has TRBV5-4 and TRBJ1-2, with a weak D call TRBD1 (5 bases). Germline-derived CDR1 and CDR2 are SGHNT and YYREEE (reference sequence). V lost 2 bases, J lost 7 bases, and 15 bases lay in between. There are 14 residues in the CDR3. CDR3 protein: CASSFKADSPGYTF. In DNA, the CDR3 is TGTGCCAGCAGCTTTAAGGCTGACAGCCCTGGCTACACCTTC.

CDR3 residues: CAWSVGQATYEQYF. The CDR3 nucleotides read TGTGCCTGGAGTGTGGGCCAGGCAACCTACGAGCAGTACTTC. V gene TRBV30 combines with J gene TRBJ2-7; D gene ambiguous. From germline, CDR1 is GTSNPN and CDR2 SVGIG (reference sequence). V was shortened by 0 bases and J by 2 bases, with 11 bases between the two germline ends. The CDR3 has 14 amino acids.

The rearrangement uses TRBV24-1 and TRBJ1-5, with D unclear. The CDR3 spans 13 residues. The germline gives CDR1 KGHDR, CDR2 SFDVKD. Trimming took off 5 bases at V and 6 bases at J, with 10 bases between the two ends. In nucleotides, the CDR3 is TGTGCCACCAGTGTTGGGGTCGGTCAGCCCCAGCATTTT. It translates to CATSVGVGQPQHF.

The rearrangement uses TRBV6-1 and TRBJ1-4; 7 nucleotides line up with TRBD1. CDR1 is MNHNS, CDR2 SASEGT, per germline. This CDR3 spans 16 amino acids. Losses at the gene ends were 4 bases for V and 7 bases for J; bases not matched to a gene: 12. In DNA form, the CDR3 reads TGTGCCAGCAGTGGTACAGGGGTATTTGATAGTGAAAAACTGTTTTTT. This translates into CASSGTGVFDSEKLFF.

V and J are TRBV19 and TRBJ2-7; the D gene is possibly TRBD2 (6 bases). Trimming stripped 4 bases from V and 6 bases from J, with 13 bases between. Germline assignment: CDR1 LNHDA and CDR2 SQIVND (reference sequence). The CDR3 has 13 residues. The chain's CDR3 is CASSNGGGTEQYF. The CDR3, as DNA: TGTGCCAGTAGTAATGGAGGAGGGACCGAGCAGTACTTC.

The chain has TRBV28 and TRBJ2-1; the D is unclear. Germline V lookup: CDR1 MDHEN, CDR2 SYDVKM. V was cut by 3 bases and J by 9 bases, with 9 bases left in between. CDR3 length: 12 residues. The CDR3 DNA is TGTGCCAGCAGTTTTAAAGTGGGTGAGCAGTTCTTC. It is translated as CASSFKVGEQFF.

The rearrangement uses TRBV2 and TRBJ1-1; D is unresolved. This CDR3 has 14 residues. Per germline, CDR1 SNHLY and CDR2 FYNNEI. Trimming took 3 bases from V and 9 from J, leaving 17 bases between them. In DNA form, the CDR3 reads TGTGCCAGCAGTGACGACCCCTCTTATCCTAAAGCTTTCTTT. Residues: CASSDDPSYPKAFF.